The subject of this entry is one T cell receptor (beta chain). Its antigen is as yet unknown. Additional DNA sequences in this sample encode the identical CDR3. Splitting of CD4+ cells produced CD45RA+ naive and CD45RA-negative memory subsets. The table came from immunoSEQ multiplex PCR; TCRdb's copy has only in-frame clones and leaves some out. The data contain a few million clones, about 92% of them seen just once; the ten biggest clones take up roughly 0.15%. This sample is drawn from a study of shared clonotypes between healthy human individuals. Deletions cut 0 bases from V and 4 bases from J, with 10 bases between. Germline-derived CDR1 and CDR2 are SGHNT and YYREEE (reference sequence). The CDR3 length is 14 residues. Study-level points and caveats: Generation probability values for non-shared clonotypes were lower than those for clonotypes shared by all four donors.

The receptor comes from a man aged 18 to 35 in good health. Material: naive CD4+ T cells sorted from blood. Stated subset: CD45RA+ positively selected. V is TRBV5-4 and J is TRBJ1-1; possibly TRBD1 for D (6 bases). CDR3 DNA: TGTGCCAGCAGCTTGGGAGGGGGTAGCACTGAAGCTTTCTTT. This encodes CASSLGGGSTEAFF.